Following are 15 T cell receptor beta chains from one sample sequenced in a study of blood T cell repertoires in COVID-19 (dated by TCRdb to about 2020). Receptors were amplified or captured by the immunoSEQ multiplex PCR assay. TCRdb limited this immuneACCESS table to in-frame rearrangements with V and J called. A share of clones is missing; checked studies link under half to unresolved V genes, and the rest is unexplained. This sample comprises 150,000 to 170,000 clones, about 90% of them detected only once. The biggest ten clones account for roughly 0.51% of the sample. Sequencing input: peripheral blood. These receptors were taken from a man aged 50-60 years with acute or convalescent COVID-19.

V gene TRBV6-5 combines with J gene TRBJ2-2; TRBD1 aligns across 7 bases. The CDR3 extends over 13 amino acids. V trimming: 9 bases; J trimming: 2 bases; junction bases outside the gene matches: 3. CDR1 and CDR2 (germline): MNHEY, SVGAGI. The CDR3 here is CASGTVNTGELFF. The CDR3 bases are TGTGCCAGTGGGACAGTAAACACCGGGGAGCTGTTTTTT.

The chain is built from TRBV4-1 and TRBJ2-7, with TRBD2 identical over 9 bases. Germline CDR1 reads MGHRA; CDR2 reads YSYEKL. This CDR3 has 17 amino acids. The trim removed 2 bases at V and 2 bases at J, leaving 10 bases unmatched. CDR3 bases: TGCGCCAGCAGCCAATTGCCTACGCGGGAGGGCCCCTACGAGCAGTACTTC. Translation gives CASSQLPTREGPYEQYF.

This clone was seen a single time. V gene TRBV29-1 combines with J gene TRBJ1-1; D is perhaps TRBD1 (5 bases). This CDR3 region has 12 residues. Per the germline V gene, CDR1 is SQVTM and CDR2 is ANQGSEA. V was shortened by 4 bases and J by 5 bases, with 11 bases between the two germline ends. The CDR3 sequence: CSVVPGRTEAFF. CDR3 bases: TGCAGCGTTGTGCCAGGGAGGACTGAAGCTTTCTTT.

The chain carries TRBV29-1 and TRBJ1-2; weak D call: TRBD1 (5 bases). Germline lookup yields CDR1 SQVTM and CDR2 ANQGSEA. The germline V and J ends were trimmed by 4 bases and 4 bases, with 16 bases remaining between them. This CDR3 is 14 amino acids long. The CDR3 loop reads CSVVLTDRVYGYTF. CDR3 sequence (DNA): TGCAGCGTTGTCCTTACTGACAGAGTCTATGGCTACACCTTC.

This rearrangement joins TRBV9 to TRBJ2-3; TRBD2 aligns across 16 bases. Germline CDR1 and CDR2: SGDLS and YYNGEE. V trimming: 4 bases; J trimming: 1 base; junction bases outside the gene matches: 6. This CDR3 spans 18 amino acids. The CDR3 protein is CASSPGTSGGAGTDTQYF. DNA of the CDR3: TGTGCCAGCAGCCCAGGGACTAGCGGGGGGGCCGGCACAGATACGCAGTATTTT.

The rearrangement uses TRBV28 and TRBJ1-6; TRBD1 matches 10 bases. J was trimmed by 7 bases and V by 2 bases; bases with no gene match: 2. In germline, CDR1 is MDHEN, CDR2 SYDVKM. The CDR3 spans 15 residues. CDR3: CASSLGGQGNSPLHF. The CDR3 DNA reads TGTGCCAGCAGTTTAGGGGGACAGGGGAATTCACCCCTCCACTTT.

The rearrangement joins TRBV4-3 to TRBJ2-2, with 7 bases identical to TRBD1. J gave up 7 bases and V 6 bases, and 8 bases lay outside the gene matches. This CDR3 has 14 amino acids. Germline CDR1 LGHNA, CDR2 YSLEER. CDR3 DNA sequence: TGCGCCAGCAGACATCATACAGGGGTCGGGGAGCTGTTTTTT. This codes for CASRHHTGVGELFF.

This clone was observed a handful of times. Here the CDR3 reads CASHSTGGGTGELFF. The CDR3 bases are TGTGCCAGCCATAGTACAGGGGGTGGAACCGGGGAGCTGTTTTTT. The chain joins TRBV27 to TRBJ2-2; 8 bases agree with TRBD1. With V trimmed by 8 bases and J by 5 bases, 10 bases remained unmatched. The germline V gene encodes CDR1 MNHEY and CDR2 SMNVEV (reference sequence). This CDR3 has 15 amino acids.

The genes are TRBV2 and TRBJ1-4, with D uncertain. V was shortened by 3 bases and J by 8 bases, with 7 bases between the two germline ends. The CDR3 covers 12 residues. The germline V gene has CDR1 SNHLY and CDR2 FYNNEI. The CDR3 loop is CASSDRGEKLFF. The DNA for the CDR3 is TGTGCCAGCAGTGATAGAGGGGAAAAACTGTTTTTT. The full variable domain, its missing parts supplied by reference TRBV2 and TRBJ1-4, is EPEVTQTPSHQVTQMGQEVILRCVPISNHLYFYWYRQILGQKVEFLVSFYNNEISEKSEIFDDQFSVERPDGSNFTLKIRSTKLEDSAMYFCASSDRGEKLFFGSGTQLSVL.

The chain recombines TRBV7-9 with TRBJ2-7; TRBD2 might be the D (5 bases). V shed 3 bases and J shed 1 base, with 7 bases lying between them. The CDR3 extends over 13 amino acids. Germline CDR1 and CDR2: SEHNR and FQNEAQ (reference sequence). The CDR3 DNA is TGTGCCAGCAGCTTCGGGAATTCCTACGAGCAGTACTTC. It is translated as CASSFGNSYEQYF.

The chain links TRBV15 to TRBJ2-5, with 8 bases that match TRBD1. Per the germline V gene, CDR1 is LNHNV and CDR2 is YYDKDF (reference sequence). There are 13 residues in the CDR3. Trimming took 5 bases from V and 5 from J; bases not matched to a gene: 4. The CDR3 protein is CATSLRQGETQYF. CDR3 bases: TGTGCCACCAGCCTAAGACAGGGGGAGACCCAGTACTTC.

This chain links TRBV7-3 with TRBJ2-7, with TRBD1 matching 10 bases. After removal of 2 bases from V and 7 bases from J, the junction contained 11 bases not matched to a gene. The length of the CDR3 is 16 residues. CDR1 and CDR2 from the germline V gene are SGHTA and FQGTGA. The CDR3, as DNA: TGTGCCAGCAGCTTAGACCTCAAGGACAGGGGGGATGAGCAGTACGTC. It encodes CASSLDLKDRGDEQYV.

The chain combines TRBV4-1 with TRBJ1-4; D possibly corresponds to TRBD1 (6 bases). Germline V gene sequence: CDR1 MGHRA, CDR2 YSYEKL. The CDR3 is made up of 15 amino acids. V lost 0 bases and J 8 bases, leaving 13 bases between the germline ends. CDR3 sequence reads: CASSQEWGLNEKLFF. Written as DNA, the CDR3 is TGCGCCAGCAGCCAAGAGTGGGGGCTCAACGAAAAACTGTTTTTT.

The rearrangement links TRBV19 to TRBJ2-7; tentatively, D is TRBD1 (6 bases). Trimming left V 5 bases short and J 1 base short, with 15 bases between. CDR1 is LNHDA and CDR2 is SQIVND in the germline V gene (reference sequence). The length of the CDR3 is 15 residues. The CDR3 loop is CASSPVRGISYEQYF. The CDR3 bases are TGTGCCAGTAGTCCCGTCAGGGGCATTTCCTACGAGCAGTACTTC.

The chain is built from TRBV2 and TRBJ1-5, with 9 positions matching TRBD1. Trimming at V came to 6 bases and at J to 3 bases, leaving 6 bases not matched to a gene. Germline CDR1 reads SNHLY; CDR2 reads FYNNEI. The CDR3 length is 15 residues. The CDR3 loop reads CASRATGGHNQPQHF. DNA for the CDR3: TGTGCCAGCAGAGCGACAGGGGGACACAATCAGCCCCAGCATTTT. The entire variable domain, with the rest obtained from reference TRBV2 and TRBJ1-5, is as follows: EPEVTQTPSHQVTQMGQEVILRCVPISNHLYFYWYRQILGQKVEFLVSFYNNEISEKSEIFDDQFSVERPDGSNFTLKIRSTKLEDSAMYFCASRATGGHNQPQHFGDGTRLSIL.